These 26 T cell receptor beta chains were sequenced from one sample in a study of blood T cell repertoires in COVID-19. Generated by immunoSEQ multiplex PCR, the TCRdb table keeps only in-frame clones and is missing some. Here the sample spans under 150,000 clones, under 90% being singletons. The sequenced material came from PBMCs or T cells enriched from blood (not recorded which). These receptors were taken from a man aged 40-55 years with acute COVID-19.

The rearrangement joins TRBV2 to TRBJ1-1; TRBD1 matches 9 bases. V was clipped by 7 bases and J by 4 bases; unmatched bases: 4. The CDR3 length is 13 residues. In germline, CDR1 is SNHLY, CDR2 FYNNEI. The CDR3 DNA follows: TGTGCCAGCACTAAGACAGGGGGCACTGAAGCTTTCTTT. Translating gives CASTKTGGTEAFF.

The V gene is TRBV19, the J gene TRBJ1-2; the D gene is possibly TRBD1 (5 bases). This CDR3 is 16 amino acids long. Trimming cost V 6 bases and J 1 base, with 18 bases left between them. CDR1 and CDR2 (germline): LNHDA, SQIVND (reference sequence). Written as DNA, the CDR3 is TGTGCCAGTAGACAGAGCCGGGACTTCAATAACTATGGCTACACCTTC. Its protein is CASRQSRDFNNYGYTF.

The chain employs TRBV2 and TRBJ2-2; possible D gene TRBD1, 6 bases. The CDR3 spans 14 residues. V was trimmed by 6 bases and J by 4 bases, leaving 12 bases between them. Germline-derived CDR1 and CDR2 are SNHLY and FYNNEI. The CDR3 is CASRQEQGTGELFF. In nucleotides, the CDR3 is TGTGCCAGCAGGCAAGAACAGGGCACCGGGGAGCTGTTTTTT.

This clone was seen only a few times. CDR3 bases: TGTGCCAGTAGTCCCCGTGGGACAGGGAAAAATCAGCCCCAGCATTTT. Encoded protein: CASSPRGTGKNQPQHF. The chain links TRBV19 to TRBJ1-5; 9 bases are shared with TRBD1. The germline V gene encodes CDR1 LNHDA and CDR2 SQIVND (reference sequence). Trimming removed 5 bases from V and 4 bases from J; junction bases left unmatched: 9. The length of the CDR3 is 16 residues.

This chain links TRBV19 with TRBJ1-2; D is perhaps TRBD1 (5 bases). This CDR3 has 14 residues. Trimming shortened V by 5 bases and J by 8 bases, and 18 bases separated the two germline ends. Germline loops: CDR1 LNHDA, CDR2 SQIVND (reference sequence). The CDR3 loop reads CASSSRGLDWGYTF. The CDR3 DNA sequence: TGTGCCAGTAGTTCACGGGGACTCGATTGGGGCTACACCTTC. Full variable domain (outside the CDR3, taken from reference TRBV19 and TRBJ1-2): DGGITQSPKYLFRKEGQNVTLSCEQNLNHDAMYWYRQDPGQGLRLIYYSQIVNDFQKGDIAEGYSVSREKKESFPLTVTSAQKNPTAFYLCASSSRGLDWGYTFGSGTRLTVV.

This chain uses TRBV19 with TRBJ2-2; D is perhaps TRBD2 (7 bases). With 6 bases removed from V and 3 bases from J, the gap between germline ends came to 20 bases. Germline loops: CDR1 LNHDA, CDR2 SQIVND (reference sequence). The CDR3 covers 17 residues. The CDR3: CASRKDGGALDTGELFF. CDR3 sequence (DNA): TGTGCCAGTAGAAAGGATGGGGGGGCGCTGGACACCGGGGAGCTGTTTTTT.

V is TRBV7-9 and J is TRBJ1-1; TRBD1 agrees at 10 bases. Per the germline V gene, CDR1 is SEHNR and CDR2 is FQNEAQ (reference sequence). CDR3 size: 16 residues. V lost 5 bases and J lost 6; bases outside the gene matches: 12. Here the CDR3 reads CASSRGTGEVGPEAFF. In DNA, the CDR3 is TGTGCCAGCAGCCGTGGGACAGGGGAGGTGGGGCCTGAAGCTTTCTTT. Using reference TRBV7-9 and TRBJ1-1 for the parts outside the CDR3, the full variable domain is DTGVSQNPRHKITKRGQNVTFRCDPISEHNRLYWYRQTLGQGPEFLTYFQNEAQLEKSRLLSDRFSAERPKGSFSTLEIQRTEQGDSAMYLCASSRGTGEVGPEAFFGQGTRLTVV.

The chain links TRBV3-1 (or the pseudogene TRBV3-2) to TRBJ1-2, with TRBD1 matching 8 bases. The CDR3 runs to 15 residues. The germline gives CDR1 LGHDT, CDR2 YNNKEL (reference sequence). V shed 1 base, J shed 7 bases, and the junction held 8 bases outside the gene matches. As DNA, the CDR3 is TGTGCCAGCAGCCAAGGGGAACAGGGGGGCTCTGGCTACACCTTC. Protein product: CASSQGEQGGSGYTF.

The gene calls are TRBV7-2 and TRBJ1-1, with 7 bases matching TRBD1. The CDR3 runs to 14 residues. Unmatched junction bases numbered 6, after V lost 5 bases and J lost 3 bases. Germline V CDR1 and CDR2: SGHTA, FQGNSA. CDR3 in DNA: TGTGCCAGCAGCCTCGGGACAGCCTACACTGAAGCTTTCTTT. It is translated as CASSLGTAYTEAFF.

This chain links TRBV29-1 with TRBJ2-2; D unclear. CDR3 length: 12 residues. Deletions cut 4 bases from V and 3 bases from J, with 6 bases between. From germline, CDR1 is SQVTM and CDR2 ANQGSEA. The CDR3 DNA sequence: TGCAGCGTTGTGTATTACACCGGGGAGCTGTTTTTT. Translated, it gives CSVVYYTGELFF.

This clone was counted between two and nine times. The chain links TRBV27 to TRBJ1-2; the D is unclear. The CDR3 is 14 residues long. Germline-derived CDR1 and CDR2 are MNHEY and SMNVEV (reference sequence). V was clipped by 5 bases and J by 1 base, with 11 bases between them. The CDR3 loop is CASSPSSNNYGYTF. The CDR3 nucleotides read TGTGCCAGCAGTCCCTCCAGTAATAACTATGGCTACACCTTC.

This chain uses TRBV10-3 with TRBJ1-3; a weak D match, TRBD1 (5 bases). The CDR3 spans 16 residues. The V gene lost 4 bases and the J gene lost 0 bases, with 13 bases spanning the gap. Looked up from germline, CDR1 is ENHRY and CDR2 is SYGVKD. CDR3 region: CAISGRTTISGNTIYF. The CDR3 coding sequence is TGTGCCATCAGTGGTAGGACAACAATCTCTGGAAACACCATATATTTT.

V gene TRBV19 combines with J gene TRBJ1-3; tentatively, D is TRBD1 (6 bases). Germline values: CDR1 LNHDA, CDR2 SQIVND (reference sequence). Trimming cost V 7 bases and J 6 bases, with 16 bases left between them. The CDR3 covers 14 residues. The CDR3 is CASTETGSQNTIYF. DNA for the CDR3: TGTGCCAGTACCGAAACAGGGTCCCAAAACACCATATATTTT.

This chain links TRBV5-1 with TRBJ1-1; D unclear. CDR3 length equals 15 residues. V was pared by 0 bases and J by 0 bases, with 9 bases between. Germline values: CDR1 SGHRS, CDR2 YFSETQ. Here the CDR3 DNA reads TGCGCCAGCAGCTTGGGAGGTTCGGTGAACACTGAAGCTTTCTTT. Translation gives CASSLGGSVNTEAFF.

The chain combines TRBV7-9 with TRBJ2-5; TRBD2 matches 7 bases. Germline V CDR1 and CDR2: SEHNR, FQNEAQ (reference sequence). This CDR3 region has 16 residues. V shed 1 base and J 2 bases; nucleotides not matched to a gene: 7. The CDR3 loop reads CASSLGQGGVQETQYF. As DNA, the CDR3 is TGTGCCAGCAGCTTAGGTCAGGGAGGGGTTCAAGAGACCCAGTACTTC.

The chain uses TRBV12-3 or TRBV12-4 and TRBJ2-5; 8 bases fit TRBD1. V was clipped by 9 bases and J by 3 bases; unmatched bases: 6. This CDR3 has 13 amino acids. CDR3 nucleotide sequence: TGTGCCAGTTCAAAGGACAGGGAAGAGACCCAGTACTTC. This translates into CASSKDREETQYF.

The chain is built from TRBV5-1 and TRBJ2-1; D possibly corresponds to TRBD1 (6 bases). CDR3 size: 15 residues. Trimming cost V 1 base and J 5 bases, with 13 bases left between them. Per germline, CDR1 SGHRS and CDR2 YFSETQ. The CDR3 region is CASSLQETGDNEQFF. CDR3 bases: TGCGCCAGCAGCTTGCAGGAGACAGGAGACAATGAGCAGTTCTTC.

The rearrangement links TRBV28 to TRBJ2-7; perhaps TRBD2 as D (5 bases). Germline CDR1 MDHEN, CDR2 SYDVKM. V lost 8 bases and J lost 6, with 17 bases in between. The CDR3 has 13 amino acids. The CDR3 sequence is CASRYTAAGEQYF. The CDR3 nucleotides are TGTGCCAGCCGATACACGGCGGCGGGCGAGCAGTACTTC.

For the CDR3, the DNA is TGTGCCATCAGTGAGAGAACTAGCGGGAGTACAGATACGCAGTATTTT. Translating it yields CAISERTSGSTDTQYF. The V call is TRBV10-3, the J call TRBJ2-3; 11 bases line up with TRBD2. The CDR3 has 16 residues. The V gene end was trimmed by 2 bases and the J gene end by 3 bases; junction bases not matched to a gene: 4. Germline lookup yields CDR1 ENHRY and CDR2 SYGVKD.

The CDR3 reads CAWKKGDRGTGELFF. CDR3 nucleotides: TGTGCCTGGAAGAAAGGGGACAGGGGGACCGGGGAGCTGTTTTTT. V is TRBV30 and J is TRBJ2-2; 11 nucleotides align to TRBD1. V lost 4 bases, J lost 5 bases, and 6 bases stayed unmatched. Germline CDR1 and CDR2: GTSNPN and SVGIG (reference sequence). The CDR3 spans 15 residues.

As concerns this clone: Other DNA sequences within the sample encode an identical CDR3. This chain links TRBV28 with TRBJ1-5, with 10 positions matching TRBD1. CDR3 length equals 14 residues. The junction had 3 bases not matched to a gene; V was cut back by 3 bases and J by 7 bases. Germline CDR1 reads MDHEN; CDR2 reads SYDVKM. The CDR3 sequence is CASSLGQGRQPQHF. In DNA, the CDR3 is TGTGCCAGCAGTTTGGGACAGGGGAGACAGCCCCAGCATTTT.

V and J are TRBV24-1 and TRBJ1-2; D gene uncertain. The CDR3 consists of 14 residues. Germline V lookup: CDR1 KGHDR, CDR2 SFDVKD. V was pared by 2 bases and J by 2 bases, with 8 bases between. This CDR3 is CATSDSLRNYGYTF. CDR3 nucleotides: TGTGCCACCAGTGATTCGCTACGGAACTATGGCTACACCTTC.

Worth noting for this clone: One end of the junction does not line up with germline, which may come from a read error. This CDR3 is also generated by other DNA sequences in the sample. The V gene is TRBV25-1, the J gene TRBJ1-5; a weak D match, TRBD1 (6 bases). Germline CDR1 reads MGHDK; CDR2 reads SYGVNS. The CDR3 loop spans 14 amino acids. The CDR3 loop is CASSDRDIHQPQHF. The CDR3 DNA is TGTGCCAGCAGTGACCGGGACATCCATCAACCCCAGCATTTT.

The chain couples TRBV7-2 to TRBJ2-7, with TRBD1 as a possible D gene (6 bases). The CDR3 runs to 15 residues. CDR1 is SGHTA and CDR2 is FQGNSA in the germline V gene. The V gene lost 5 bases and the J gene lost 4 bases, with 18 bases spanning the gap. The CDR3 loop reads CASSPGRGQWYEQYF. CDR3 sequence (DNA): TGTGCCAGCAGCCCCGGCCGGGGACAATGGTACGAGCAGTACTTC.

V gene TRBV7-9 combines with J gene TRBJ2-2; D is undetermined. Germline V gene sequence: CDR1 SEHNR, CDR2 FQNEAQ (reference sequence). The CDR3 is made up of 16 amino acids. V dropped 5 bases and J dropped 3 bases, with 16 bases sitting between them. CDR3 DNA: TGTGCCAGCAGCCCGGCCCGTAGCAGTGACACCGGGGAGCTGTTTTTT. It specifies CASSPARSSDTGELFF.

The chain links TRBV10-2 to TRBJ1-2, with D unresolved. Trimming pared 0 bases from V and 7 bases from J, leaving 9 bases between. CDR1 is WSHSY, CDR2 SAAADI, per germline. The CDR3 loop spans 13 amino acids. CDR3 in amino acids: CASSESWFSGYTF. DNA of the CDR3: TGCGCCAGCAGTGAGTCCTGGTTTAGTGGCTACACCTTC.